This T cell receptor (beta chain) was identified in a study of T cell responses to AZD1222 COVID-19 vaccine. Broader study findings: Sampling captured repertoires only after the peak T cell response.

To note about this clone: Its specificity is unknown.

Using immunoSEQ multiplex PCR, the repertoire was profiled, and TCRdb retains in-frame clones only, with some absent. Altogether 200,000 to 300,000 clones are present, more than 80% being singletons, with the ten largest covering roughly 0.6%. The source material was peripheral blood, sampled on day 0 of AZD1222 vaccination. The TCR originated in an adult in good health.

The CDR3 protein is CASSQDQGANSPLHF. DNA of the CDR3: TGCGCCAGCAGCCAAGATCAGGGCGCGAATTCACCCCTCCACTTT. The V call is TRBV4-1, the J call TRBJ1-6; perhaps TRBD1 as D (5 bases). CDR3 length equals 15 residues. V dropped 0 bases and J dropped 7 bases, with 10 bases sitting between them. Germline values: CDR1 MGHRA, CDR2 YSYEKL.